The rows below give T cell receptor beta chains drawn from one sample of a study of OX40 agonist ivuxolimab in advanced cancers. TCRdb's table, derived via immunoSEQ multiplex PCR, lists solely in-frame clones and lacks some. The profile shows 55,000 to 75,000 clones, 87% of them singletons. The material sequenced was CD4+ or CD8+ T cells sorted from blood, taken in a trial of the OX40 agonist ivuxolimab. The receptors come from an adult with an advanced solid tumor such as melanoma, head and neck, liver or kidney cancer. Each CDR3 is given with its conserved first and last residue. The D gene is left open where the match is weak. Part of the rows lack a size; the others show once, few, many or a class for expanded clones.

CDR3 DNA | CDR3 protein | D gene | clone size | J gene | CDR3 length | V gene
TGCAGCGTTGAAGGCCTGAGCTACGAGCAGTACTTC | CSVEGLSYEQYF | NA | NA | TRBJ2-7 | 12 | TRBV29-1
TGTGCCAGCAGCTACGGGGTGACCTACGAGCAGTACTTC | CASSYGVTYEQYF | NA | NA | TRBJ2-7 | 13 | TRBV5-4
TGTGCCAGCAGCCAATTCGGACCGGGGACGGGGGAGCAGTACTTC | CASSQFGPGTGEQYF | NA | NA | TRBJ2-7 | 15 | TRBV14
TGTGCCAGCAGCCGCGGACAGGGGTGGACTGAAGCTTTCTTT | CASSRGQGWTEAFF | TRBD1 | few | TRBJ1-1 | 14 | TRBV16
TGTGCCAGCAGCCCGAGACAGGCTAGCTCTGGAAACACCATATATTTT | CASSPRQASSGNTIYF | NA | NA | TRBJ1-3 | 16 | TRBV7-9
TGTGCCAGCAGCTTGGCTCGTCTGGGGTACCGCCCACACGAGCAGTACTTC | CASSLARLGYRPHEQYF | NA | NA | TRBJ2-7 | 17 | TRBV5-4
TGTGCCAGCAGTCGACCGGGACAGGGTTACCACGAGCAGTACTTC | CASSRPGQGYHEQYF | TRBD1 | NA | TRBJ2-7 | 15 | TRBV13
TGTGCCAGCAGCTTGTCCCAAGAGACCCAGTACTTC | CASSLSQETQYF | NA | NA | TRBJ2-5 | 12 | TRBV5-6
TGCGCCAGCAGCAGGACAGGGGGCGCCTACAATGAGCAGTTCTTC | CASSRTGGAYNEQFF | TRBD1 | NA | TRBJ2-1 | 15 | TRBV5-1
TGTGCCAGCAGCAATCCGGGACAGGCTCGTTGGGGCTATGGCTACACCTTC | CASSNPGQARWGYGYTF | NA | NA | TRBJ1-2 | 17 | TRBV21-1
TGTGCCAGCAGACCCCCGGGACAGGGAAACTATGGCTACACCTTC | CASRPPGQGNYGYTF | TRBD1 | NA | TRBJ1-2 | 15 | TRBV6-6
TGTGCCAGTAGTATTTTCAGGGGCCAAGAGACCCAGTACTTC | CASSIFRGQETQYF | NA | NA | TRBJ2-5 | 14 | TRBV19
TGTGCCAGCAGCCCTGACACGAACACTGAAGCTTTCTTT | CASSPDTNTEAFF | NA | NA | TRBJ1-1 | 13 | TRBV6-5
TGTGCCAGCAGTGCAGGGACAGCTGGAAACACCATATATTTT | CASSAGTAGNTIYF | TRBD1 | NA | TRBJ1-3 | 14 | TRBV28
TGTGCCAGCAGCCGCGGGGAATACTCACCCCTCCACTTT | CASSRGEYSPLHF | NA | NA | TRBJ1-6 | 13 | TRBV14
TGTGCCAGCAGCTTAGCGATGGGTAGCGGGGCCCGCACAGATACGCAGTATTTT | CASSLAMGSGARTDTQYF | TRBD2 | NA | TRBJ2-3 | 18 | TRBV7-9
TGTGCCAGCAGCCAAGATGGTGGGGGTCAAGATTACGGCTACACCTTC | CASSQDGGGQDYGYTF | NA | NA | TRBJ1-2 | 16 | TRBV4-2
TGTGCCTGGGCGGTAGGGAATAATCAGCCCCAGCATTTT | CAWAVGNNQPQHF | NA | few | TRBJ1-5 | 13 | TRBV30
TGCGCCAGCAGTGTTCTAGGGGATACTAACTATGGCTACACCTTC | CASSVLGDTNYGYTF | NA | NA | TRBJ1-2 | 15 | TRBV10-2
TGCAGCGCTATGCCGGGACAGGGGGAATGGAACACTGAAGCTTTCTTT | CSAMPGQGEWNTEAFF | TRBD1 | NA | TRBJ1-1 | 16 | TRBV29-1
TGTGCCAGCAGCTTGGCCACTAAAGGGGACGGCTACACCTTC | CASSLATKGDGYTF | NA | NA | TRBJ1-2 | 14 | TRBV5-5
TGTGCCACCAGCAGAGAGGCAACCTATGGCTACACCTTC | CATSREATYGYTF | NA | NA | TRBJ1-2 | 13 | TRBV15
TGTGCCAGCAGCTTAGACCCGTTTCCGGGGGATGGAAACACCATATATTTT | CASSLDPFPGDGNTIYF | NA | once | TRBJ1-3 | 17 | TRBV7-6
TGTGCCTCCAATGTGGGAGGGAATGAGCAGTTCTTC | CASNVGGNEQFF | TRBD2 | NA | TRBJ2-1 | 12 | TRBV10-3
TGTGCCAGCAGTTTTAGAGGACGTGCCGACTCCTACGAGCAGTACTTC | CASSFRGRADSYEQYF | NA | NA | TRBJ2-7 | 16 | TRBV28
TGTGCCAGCTCACCGGACATAATCAATTCACCCCTCCACTTT | CASSPDIINSPLHF | NA | NA | TRBJ1-6 | 14 | TRBV18
TGTGCCAGCTCACCAAGCGCGGGGGGGCGAGATACGCAGTATTTT | CASSPSAGGRDTQYF | TRBD2 | NA | TRBJ2-3 | 15 | TRBV18
TGTGCCAGCAGCTTTGCACTAGCGCTGTCCTACAATGAGCAGTTCTTC | CASSFALALSYNEQFF | TRBD2 | NA | TRBJ2-1 | 16 | TRBV5-6
TGTGCCAGTAGTTCGTTTGGGTATGAGCCCCAGCATTTT | CASSSFGYEPQHF | NA | NA | TRBJ1-5 | 13 | TRBV19
TGCGCCAGCAGTGTGACAGGGGGCATGGATTCACCCCTCCACTTT | CASSVTGGMDSPLHF | TRBD1 | NA | TRBJ1-6 | 15 | TRBV10-2
TGTGCCAGTATCCCAATGGGGAAGAACACTGAAGCTTTCTTT | CASIPMGKNTEAFF | NA | NA | TRBJ1-1 | 14 | TRBV19
TGTGCCAGCAGCAGAACTGACGAGGAGGTTGAGAAACCCACCGGGGAGCTGTTTTTT | CASSRTDEEVEKPTGELFF | NA | NA | TRBJ2-2 | 19 | TRBV21-1
TGTGCCAGCACAGACAGACGGGAGACCCAGTACTTC | CASTDRRETQYF | NA | NA | TRBJ2-5 | 12 | TRBV7-9
TGTGCCAGCAGTGAAGCGCTTTGGGACACGAGGGGAGAGACCCAGTACTTC | CASSEALWDTRGETQYF | NA | NA | TRBJ2-5 | 17 | TRBV6-1
TGTGCCAGCAGCAAGGACTATTCAGAGACCCAGTACTTC | CASSKDYSETQYF | NA | few | TRBJ2-5 | 13 | TRBV7-7
TGCGCCAGCAGCCTCAGGGCCGGGACAGGGAGCTCTGGAAACACCATATATTTT | CASSLRAGTGSSGNTIYF | TRBD1 | NA | TRBJ1-3 | 18 | TRBV4-3
TGTGCCAGCAGTTTGTGGACAGGGAACTATGGCTACACCTTC | CASSLWTGNYGYTF | TRBD1 | NA | TRBJ1-2 | 14 | TRBV28
TGTGCCTGGAGTTACGGAGCCTCCGGCTCCTATAATTCACCCCTCCACTTT | CAWSYGASGSYNSPLHF | NA | NA | TRBJ1-6 | 17 | TRBV30
TGTGCCAGCAGCTCCCCGGGACAGGAGGGATATGGCTACACCTTC | CASSSPGQEGYGYTF | TRBD1 | few | TRBJ1-2 | 15 | TRBV7-3
TGTGCCAGCAGTGCGCAGGGAGTTTCACCCCTCCACTTT | CASSAQGVSPLHF | NA | NA | TRBJ1-6 | 13 | TRBV6-1
TGTGCCAGCAGTGCCAGGGGCTATGAGCAGTTCTTC | CASSARGYEQFF | NA | NA | TRBJ2-1 | 12 | TRBV6-5
TGTGCCAGCAACCGACAGGGGCCACGAGATGAAAAACTGTTTTTT | CASNRQGPRDEKLFF | TRBD1 | NA | TRBJ1-4 | 15 | TRBV6-5
TGTGCCAGCAGCTTGCCGGACATAGGCTATGGCTACACCTTC | CASSLPDIGYGYTF | NA | NA | TRBJ1-2 | 14 | TRBV5-4
TGTGCCAGCAGTCGGACAGACACCGGGGAGCTGTTTTTT | CASSRTDTGELFF | NA | NA | TRBJ2-2 | 13 | TRBV7-3
TGCGCCAGCAGGCCTTCACTAGCGGGGGCAGATACGCAGTATTTT | CASRPSLAGADTQYF | TRBD2 | once | TRBJ2-3 | 15 | TRBV5-1
TGTGCCAGCAGTGTCGGAATGGGTCAGCCCCAGCATTTT | CASSVGMGQPQHF | NA | NA | TRBJ1-5 | 13 | TRBV2
TGTGCCAGCAGCTTGGGTCGGCGGGGACATTTGCCCCAGCATTTT | CASSLGRRGHLPQHF | NA | NA | TRBJ1-5 | 15 | TRBV5-6
TGTGCCAGCAGCTTGCACAGAATGTATACGCAGTATTTT | CASSLHRMYTQYF | NA | NA | TRBJ2-3 | 13 | TRBV5-4
TGTGCCAGCAGCTTAGCATGGAACACTGAAGCTTTCTTT | CASSLAWNTEAFF | NA | once | TRBJ1-1 | 13 | TRBV7-7